This T cell receptor (beta chain) was identified during a study of early T cells in non-severe SARS-CoV-2 infection. Turning to the study itself: The chains were unpaired, and the sequenced material was bulk RNA from unsorted whole blood.

The J segment lost 6 bases and the V segment lost 3 bases, leaving 8 bases of the junction unmatched. This CDR3 comprises 15 residues. CDR1 MNHNS and CDR2 SASEGT come from the germline V gene. Findings and caveats of the study: Clonotype matching in VDJdb favored anti-spike CD8 responses and did not capture private and CD4 specificities.

Separate cDNA molecules each had unique molecular identifiers attached to them. TCRdb redid the calling of the 5' RACE reads with MiXCR, one entry per CDR3 protein. The sample includes roughly 58,000 distinct CDR3 sequences, 11% of them seen just once. This clonotype was observed many times. What it binds is unknown. The TCR originated in an adult who was a healthcare worker with PCR-confirmed SARS-CoV-2 infection or an uninfected control (not recorded which). This rearrangement joins TRBV6-1 to TRBJ2-3; 8 nucleotides match TRBD2. The specimen was whole blood. This CDR3 is CASSEGLAGSDTQYF. The CDR3 coding sequence is TGTGCCAGCAGTGAGGGGCTAGCGGGTTCTGATACGCAGTATTTT.